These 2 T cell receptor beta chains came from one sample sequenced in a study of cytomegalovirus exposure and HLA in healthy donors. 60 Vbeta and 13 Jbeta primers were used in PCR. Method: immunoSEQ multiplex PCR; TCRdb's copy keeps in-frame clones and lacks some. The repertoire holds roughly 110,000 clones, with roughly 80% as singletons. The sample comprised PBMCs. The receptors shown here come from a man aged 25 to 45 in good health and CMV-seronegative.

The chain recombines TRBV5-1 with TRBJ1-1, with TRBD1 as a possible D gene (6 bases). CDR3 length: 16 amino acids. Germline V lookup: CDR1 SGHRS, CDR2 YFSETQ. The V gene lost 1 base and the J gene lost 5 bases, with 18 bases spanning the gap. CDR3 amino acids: CASSLTRRGAGTEAFF. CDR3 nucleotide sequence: TGCGCCAGCAGCTTGACCAGGCGGGGGGCCGGTACTGAAGCTTTCTTT.

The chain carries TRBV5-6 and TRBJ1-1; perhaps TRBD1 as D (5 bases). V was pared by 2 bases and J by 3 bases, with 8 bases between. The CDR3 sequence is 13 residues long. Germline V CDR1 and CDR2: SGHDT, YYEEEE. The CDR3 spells CASSFDSYTEAFF. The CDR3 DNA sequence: TGTGCCAGCAGCTTTGACAGCTACACTGAAGCTTTCTTT.